Here is one TCR beta chain with its context. Its matching antigen is unknown. The sample comes from a study of beta chain features in type 1 diabetes. Overall study results and limits: Diminished insertions and augmented deletions at VDJ junctions characterized type 1 diabetes patients. The study found moderately but significantly shorter TCRB CDR3s in all four CD4+ subsets of Type 1 diabetes patients.

This CDR3 comprises 14 residues. The V gene lost 1 base and the J gene lost 7 bases, with 11 bases spanning the gap. Germline CDR1 SNHLY, CDR2 FYNNEI. Of the isolated RNA, all was reverse transcribed, and so the sequenced material was expressed TCRB transcripts. Produced via immunoSEQ multiplex PCR; TCRdb's table is partial and in-frame only. This sample carries roughly 700,000 clones, under 15% of them seen once, and the ten largest clones take 0.02% to 0.025%. The chain links TRBV2 to TRBJ1-5; D is unclear. Sequencing was carried out using naive CD4+ T cells from blood. This sequence originates from a man aged 18 to 29 with type 1 diabetes. DNA of the CDR3: TGTGCCAGCAGTGAAGATTGGCGTGGACAGCCCCAGCATTTT. Its protein is CASSEDWRGQPQHF.